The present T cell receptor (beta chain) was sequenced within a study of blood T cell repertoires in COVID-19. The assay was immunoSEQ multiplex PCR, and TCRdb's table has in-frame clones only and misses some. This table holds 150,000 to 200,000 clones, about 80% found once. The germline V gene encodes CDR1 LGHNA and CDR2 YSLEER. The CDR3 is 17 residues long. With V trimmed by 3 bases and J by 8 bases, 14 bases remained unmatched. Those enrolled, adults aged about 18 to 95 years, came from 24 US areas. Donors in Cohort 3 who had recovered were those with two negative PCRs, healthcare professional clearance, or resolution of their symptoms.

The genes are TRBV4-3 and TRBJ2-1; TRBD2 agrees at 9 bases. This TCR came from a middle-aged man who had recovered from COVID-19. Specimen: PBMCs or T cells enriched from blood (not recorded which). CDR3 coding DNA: TGCGCCAGCAGCCAGGGCGCGGGGGGGCGGAATAGCGATGAGCAGTTCTTC. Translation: CASSQGAGGRNSDEQFF.